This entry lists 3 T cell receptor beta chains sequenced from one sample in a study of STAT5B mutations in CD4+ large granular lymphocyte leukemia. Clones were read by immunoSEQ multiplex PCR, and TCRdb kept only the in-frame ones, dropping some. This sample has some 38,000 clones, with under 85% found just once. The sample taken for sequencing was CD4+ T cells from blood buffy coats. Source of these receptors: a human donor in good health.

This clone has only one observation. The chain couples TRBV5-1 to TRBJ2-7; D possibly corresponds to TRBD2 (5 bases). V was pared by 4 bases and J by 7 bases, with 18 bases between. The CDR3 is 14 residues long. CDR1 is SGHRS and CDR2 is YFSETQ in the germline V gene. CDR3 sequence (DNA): TGCGCCAGCAGCCCCATATCTGAGGGAAGGGAGCAGTACTTC. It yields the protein CASSPISEGREQYF.

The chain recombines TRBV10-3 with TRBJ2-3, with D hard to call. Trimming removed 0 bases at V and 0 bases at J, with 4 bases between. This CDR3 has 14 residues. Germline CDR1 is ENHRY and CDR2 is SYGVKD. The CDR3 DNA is TGTGCCATCAGTGAGTCGAGCAGCACAGATACGCAGTATTTT. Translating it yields CAISESSSTDTQYF.

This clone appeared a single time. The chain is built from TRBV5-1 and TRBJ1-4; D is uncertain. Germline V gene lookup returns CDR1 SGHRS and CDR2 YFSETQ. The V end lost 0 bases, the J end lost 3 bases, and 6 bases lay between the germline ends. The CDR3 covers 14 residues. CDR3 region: CASSLDSSNEKLFF. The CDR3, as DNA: TGCGCCAGCAGCTTGGACAGCTCTAATGAAAAACTGTTTTTT. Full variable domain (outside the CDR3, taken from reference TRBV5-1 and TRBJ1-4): KAGVTQTPRYLIKTRGQQVTLSCSPISGHRSVSWYQQTPGQGLQFLFEYFSETQRNKGNFPGRFSGRQFSNSRSEMNVSTLELGDSALYLCASSLDSSNEKLFFGSGTQLSVL.